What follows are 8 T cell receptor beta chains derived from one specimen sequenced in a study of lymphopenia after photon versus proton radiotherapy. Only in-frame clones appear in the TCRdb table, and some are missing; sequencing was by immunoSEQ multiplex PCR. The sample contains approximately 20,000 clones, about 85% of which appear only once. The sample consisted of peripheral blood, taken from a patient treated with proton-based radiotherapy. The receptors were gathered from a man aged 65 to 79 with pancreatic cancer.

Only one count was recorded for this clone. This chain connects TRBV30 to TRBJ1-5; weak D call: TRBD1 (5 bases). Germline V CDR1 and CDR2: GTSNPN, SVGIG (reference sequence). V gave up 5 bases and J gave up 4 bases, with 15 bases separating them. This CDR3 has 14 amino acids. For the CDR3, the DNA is TGTGCCTGGGGGGCCACAGCAAGGAATCAGCCCCAGCATTTT. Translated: CAWGATARNQPQHF.

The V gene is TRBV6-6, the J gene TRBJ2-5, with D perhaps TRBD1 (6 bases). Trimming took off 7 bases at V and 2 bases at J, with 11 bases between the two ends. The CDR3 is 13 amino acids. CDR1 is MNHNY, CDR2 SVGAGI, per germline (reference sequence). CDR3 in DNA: TGTGCCAGCACGAACGGACAGCAAGAGACCCAGTACTTC. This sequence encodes CASTNGQQETQYF.

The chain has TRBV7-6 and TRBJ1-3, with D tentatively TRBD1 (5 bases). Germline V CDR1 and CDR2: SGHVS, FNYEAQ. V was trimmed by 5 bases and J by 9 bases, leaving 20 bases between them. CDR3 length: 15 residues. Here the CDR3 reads CASSPGSGIGVTIYF. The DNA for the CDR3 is TGTGCCAGCAGCCCCGGGTCAGGGATCGGCGTCACCATATATTTT.

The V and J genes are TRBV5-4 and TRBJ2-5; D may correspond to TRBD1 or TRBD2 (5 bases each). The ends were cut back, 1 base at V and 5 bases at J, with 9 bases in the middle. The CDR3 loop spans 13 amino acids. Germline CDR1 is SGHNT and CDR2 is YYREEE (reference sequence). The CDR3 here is CASSLRGAETQYF. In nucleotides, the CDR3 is TGTGCCAGCAGCTTGCGGGGCGCGGAGACCCAGTACTTC.

Here the CDR3 reads CAIRPDRVDQPQHF. CDR3 bases: TGTGCCATCAGACCTGACAGGGTCGATCAGCCCCAGCATTTT. V gene TRBV10-3 combines with J gene TRBJ1-5; TRBD1 matches at 7 bases. Trimming took 6 bases from V and 5 from J; bases not matched to a gene: 7. This CDR3 spans 14 amino acids. Germline V CDR1 and CDR2: ENHRY, SYGVKD.

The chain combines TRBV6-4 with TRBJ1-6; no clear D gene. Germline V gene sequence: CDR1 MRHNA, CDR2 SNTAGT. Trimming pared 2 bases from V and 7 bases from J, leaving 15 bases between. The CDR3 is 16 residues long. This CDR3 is CASSDETSDPNSPLHF. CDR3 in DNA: TGTGCCAGCAGTGACGAAACTTCGGACCCGAATTCACCCCTCCACTTT.

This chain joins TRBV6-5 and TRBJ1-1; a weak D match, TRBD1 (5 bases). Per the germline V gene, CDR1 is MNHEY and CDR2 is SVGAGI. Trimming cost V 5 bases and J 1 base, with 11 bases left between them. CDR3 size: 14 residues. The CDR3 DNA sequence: TGTGCCAGCAGTCCGGGACGGTGGAACACTGAAGCTTTCTTT. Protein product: CASSPGRWNTEAFF.

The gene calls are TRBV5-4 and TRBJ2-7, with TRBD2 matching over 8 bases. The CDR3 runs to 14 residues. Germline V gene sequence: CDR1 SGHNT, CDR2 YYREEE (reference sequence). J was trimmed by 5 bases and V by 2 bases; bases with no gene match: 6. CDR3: CASSFAGGVDEQYF. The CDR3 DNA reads TGTGCCAGCAGCTTCGCGGGAGGAGTAGACGAGCAGTACTTC.